These T cell receptor beta chains were read from a single sample in a study of identical twins. MiXCR was run by TCRdb on the 5' RACE reads, yielding one entry per CDR3 protein. The sample records 210,000 or so distinct CDR3 sequences, 7.5% being singletons. This sample was also put to use in a study of yellow fever vaccine responses in identical twins.

The sample taken for sequencing was memory (CD45RO+) T cells sorted from blood. All receptors derive from a woman between 18 and 29 years old in good health. Both conserved end residues are part of each CDR3. A D gene is named only where the DNA matches it firmly. Clone size is stated in some rows and not others, as once, few, many or a class when expanded.

J	size	V	D	CDR3	DNA
TRBJ1-4	few	TRBV20-1	.	CSARLGGEKLFF	TGCAGTGCTAGGCTAGGCGGTGAAAAACTGTTTTTT
TRBJ1-5	.	TRBV19	.	CASSSETGSNQPQHF	TGTGCCAGTAGTTCCGAGACAGGCTCCAATCAGCCCCAGCATTTT
TRBJ2-3	many	TRBV5-1	.	CASQRLAGGDTQYF	TGCGCCAGCCAACGGCTAGCCGGGGGAGATACGCAGTATTTT
TRBJ2-7	many	TRBV5-1	.	CASTLAGRSYEQYF	TGCGCCAGCACTTTGGCGGGACGGTCCTACGAGCAGTACTTC
TRBJ2-2	many	TRBV6-1	.	CASSETVGELFF	TGTGCCAGCAGTGAAACTGTCGGGGAGCTGTTTTTT
TRBJ1-4	.	TRBV12-3/TRBV12-4	.	CASSLWQGNEKLFF	TGTGCCAGCAGTTTATGGCAGGGGAATGAAAAACTGTTTTTT
TRBJ2-2	.	TRBV15	.	CATFAPGRNTGELFF	TGTGCCACCTTTGCACCCGGGAGGAACACCGGGGAGCTGTTTTTT
TRBJ1-3	many	TRBV12-3/TRBV12-4	.	CASSFSGNTIYF	TGTGCCAGCAGTTTCTCTGGAAACACCATATATTTT
TRBJ2-5	.	TRBV7-2	.	CASSLGAAQYF	TGTGCCAGCAGTCTAGGTGCGGCCCAGTACTTC
TRBJ2-1	few	TRBV19	TRBD1	CASSLGQGADEQFF	TGTGCCAGTAGTTTAGGACAGGGGGCCGATGAGCAGTTCTTC
TRBJ2-3	few	TRBV20-1	TRBD1	CSAWTGGEGTDTQYF	TGCAGTGCTTGGACAGGGGGCGAGGGCACAGATACGCAGTATTTT
TRBJ2-5	few	TRBV29-1	TRBD2	CSVTGFSGGRDETQYF	TGCAGCGTGACAGGGTTCAGCGGGGGGCGGGATGAGACCCAGTACTTC
TRBJ2-3	.	TRBV9	.	CASSVGMSAGLRLADTQYF	TGTGCCAGCAGCGTAGGCATGTCGGCAGGCCTGAGGTTAGCAGATACGCAGTATTTT
TRBJ2-1	many	TRBV3-1	TRBD2	CASSQEIISGRILGQFF	TGTGCCAGCAGCCAAGAAATCATTAGCGGGAGGATCCTGGGGCAGTTCTTC
TRBJ2-3	many	TRBV29-1	TRBD2	CSGNSGFRTDTQYF	TGCAGCGGGAATAGCGGGTTTCGCACAGATACGCAGTATTTT
TRBJ2-3	.	TRBV18	.	CASSPEEHTQYF	TGTGCCAGCTCACCTGAGGAGCATACGCAGTATTTT
TRBJ2-7	.	TRBV3-1	.	CASSQEPSTYEQYF	TGTGCCAGCAGCCAAGAGCCGAGCACCTACGAGCAGTACTTC
TRBJ2-7	few	TRBV7-9	.	CASSLSPDEQYF	TGTGCCAGCAGCTTAAGCCCGGACGAGCAGTACTTC
TRBJ2-4	.	TRBV7-2	.	CASSLALGVLAKNIQYF	TGTGCCAGCAGCTTAGCGCTGGGAGTTCTAGCCAAAAACATTCAGTACTTC